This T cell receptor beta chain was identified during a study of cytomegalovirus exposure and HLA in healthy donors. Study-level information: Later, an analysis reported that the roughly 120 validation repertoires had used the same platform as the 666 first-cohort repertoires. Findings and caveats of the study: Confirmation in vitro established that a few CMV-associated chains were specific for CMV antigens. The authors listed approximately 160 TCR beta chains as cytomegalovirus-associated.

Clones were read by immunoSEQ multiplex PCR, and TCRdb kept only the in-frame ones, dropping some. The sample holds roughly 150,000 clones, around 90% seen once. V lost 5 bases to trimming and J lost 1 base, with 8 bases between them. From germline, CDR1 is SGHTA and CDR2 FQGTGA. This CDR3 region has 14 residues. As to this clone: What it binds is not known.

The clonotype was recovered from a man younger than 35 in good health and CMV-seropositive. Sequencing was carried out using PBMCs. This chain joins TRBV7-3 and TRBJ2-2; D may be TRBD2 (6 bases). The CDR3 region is CASSRSGNTGELFF. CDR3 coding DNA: TGTGCCAGCAGCCGTAGCGGGAACACCGGGGAGCTGTTTTTT.